This T cell receptor beta chain was observed in a study of glioma-infiltrating T cells after dendritic cell vaccination. Before vaccination, two weeks after the third vaccination, and at progression, PBMC were collected. As concerns this clone: Its antigen is unidentified.

Germline-derived CDR1 and CDR2 are MNHNS and SASEGT. V was shortened by 5 bases and J by 6 bases, with 16 bases between the two germline ends. This CDR3 region has 15 residues. Study-level results: Estimated pretreatment TIL content predicted outcome after dendritic cell vaccination.

Primers: 60 V beta forward and 13 J beta reverse. TCRdb's table, derived via immunoSEQ multiplex PCR, lists solely in-frame clones and lacks some. The table lists 65,000 to 80,000 clones, about four fifths of them singletons. The TCR comes from a human donor with glioblastoma. The starting material was blood, obtained before dendritic cell vaccination. V usage is TRBV6-1 and J usage is TRBJ1-4, with TRBD1 as a possible D gene (6 bases). The CDR3 sequence is CASSSPQGRDEKLFF. CDR3 coding DNA: TGTGCCAGCAGTTCCCCCCAGGGGCGGGATGAAAAACTGTTTTTT.